This T cell receptor beta chain was found in a study of molecular identifiers for immune sequencing clone quantification. TCRdb re-called the PCR reads with MiXCR, one entry per CDR3 protein. In the table there are approximately 100,000 distinct CDR3 sequences, around 33% of which are singletons. Per germline, CDR1 SNHLY and CDR2 FYNNEI. The CDR3 totals 12 residues. Losses at the gene ends were 7 bases for V and 5 bases for J; bases not matched to a gene: 4. The clonotype originates from a human donor in good health. Some libraries in this study had Jurkat cell RNA spiked in. The chain has TRBV2 and TRBJ1-2; 7 positions match TRBD1. Sequenced input: naive CD8+ T cells from blood, with Jurkat cell RNA spiked in. Specified subset: FACS-sorted CD8+CD4-CCR7+CD45RA+ naive T cells. Written as DNA, the CDR3 is TGTGCCAGCAAACAGGGGAATTATGGCTACACCTTC. It specifies CASKQGNYGYTF.